What follows are 5 T cell receptor beta chains derived from one specimen sequenced in a study of response to subunit inactivated influenza vaccine. TCRdb reprocessed the RT-PCR reads with MiXCR, giving one entry per CDR3 protein. The data hold about 780,000 distinct CDR3 sequences, with around a sixth observed a single time. This sample comprised PBMCs from blood, obtained 4 to 6 days after vaccination. The receptors shown here come from a man aged 45-65 years who received an inactivated influenza vaccine.

This clonotype was seen a few times. V usage is TRBV7-8 and J usage is TRBJ2-3; D could derive from TRBD1 or TRBD2 (5 bases each). With 1 base removed from V and 1 base from J, the gap between germline ends came to 12 bases. This CDR3 is 16 amino acids long. Per germline, CDR1 SGHVS and CDR2 FQNEAQ. The DNA of the CDR3 is TGTGCCAGCAGCTTAGTAGGCCAGGGAGGCACAGATACGCAGTATTTT. This sequence encodes CASSLVGQGGTDTQYF.

This clonotype was picked up a small number of times. This chain connects TRBV7-2 to TRBJ2-1, with D hard to call. Germline CDR1 SGHTA, CDR2 FQGNSA. The V gene lost 7 bases and the J gene lost 10 bases, with 14 bases spanning the gap. The CDR3 sequence is 12 residues long. CDR3: CASTTTAGEQFF. The CDR3 coding sequence is TGTGCCAGCACCACTACGGCAGGAGAGCAGTTCTTC.

This sequence joins TRBV5-1 and TRBJ1-4, with D tentatively TRBD1 (5 bases). The CDR3 has 15 residues. Trimming cost V 2 bases and J 7 bases, with 15 bases left between them. Germline V lookup: CDR1 SGHRS, CDR2 YFSETQ. CDR3 DNA sequence: TGCGCCAGCAGCTTCCAGTGGGGCGAGAGTGAAAAACTGTTTTTT. As protein: CASSFQWGESEKLFF.

This clonotype was found a few times. The rearrangement joins TRBV28 to TRBJ2-5; D is undetermined. Deletions cut 4 bases from V and 2 bases from J, with 11 bases between. The CDR3 extends over 14 amino acids. In germline, CDR1 is MDHEN, CDR2 SYDVKM. CDR3 protein: CASSWQVGQETQYF. DNA for the CDR3: TGTGCCAGCAGTTGGCAGGTTGGTCAAGAGACCCAGTACTTC.

This clonotype has a handful of counts. This chain joins TRBV20-1 and TRBJ1-2; 7 nucleotides agree with TRBD1. The CDR3 covers 12 residues. The V gene end was trimmed by 3 bases and the J gene end by 8 bases; junction bases not matched to a gene: 6. Germline lookup yields CDR1 DFQATT and CDR2 SNEGSKA (reference sequence). CDR3 residues: CSASGTVRGYTF. The CDR3 DNA reads as TGCAGTGCTAGCGGGACAGTCCGAGGCTACACCTTC.